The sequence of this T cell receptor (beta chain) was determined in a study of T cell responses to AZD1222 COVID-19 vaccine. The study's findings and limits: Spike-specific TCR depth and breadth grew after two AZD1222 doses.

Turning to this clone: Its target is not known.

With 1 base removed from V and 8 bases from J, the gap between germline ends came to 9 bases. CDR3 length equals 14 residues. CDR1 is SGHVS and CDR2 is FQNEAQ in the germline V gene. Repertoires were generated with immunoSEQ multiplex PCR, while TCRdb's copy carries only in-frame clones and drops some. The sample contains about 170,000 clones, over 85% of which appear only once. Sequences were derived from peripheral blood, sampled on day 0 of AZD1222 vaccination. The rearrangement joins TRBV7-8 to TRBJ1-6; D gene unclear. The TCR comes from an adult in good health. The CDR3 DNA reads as TGTGCCAGCAGCTTAGGGGATGGAGATTCACCCCTCCACTTT. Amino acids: CASSLGDGDSPLHF.